A selection of T cell receptor beta chains follows, all from one sample in a study of shared clonotypes between healthy human individuals. Data came from immunoSEQ multiplex PCR; TCRdb stores just in-frame clones and leaves some out. The sample includes about 680,000 clones, more than 70% of them seen just once. Sequencing was performed on memory CD4+ T cells sorted from blood. These receptors were collected from a woman in her 30s in good health. CDR3s include the opening cysteine and the closing phenylalanine or tryptophan. D genes are given only for firm matches. Clone sizes are given selectively: once, few, many, or a class where the clone is expanded.

V	D	length	size	J	DNA	CDR3
TRBV20-1	-	11	-	TRBJ2-3	TGCAGTGCTACGAGGGAAGATACGCAGTATTTT	CSATREDTQYF
TRBV18	TRBD1	15	-	TRBJ1-1	TGTGCCAGCTCACCACAGCAGGGGGCTGACACTGAAGCTTTCTTT	CASSPQQGADTEAFF
TRBV15	-	14	once	TRBJ2-2	TGTGCCACCAGCAGAGATAAATCCACCGGGGAGCTGTTTTTT	CATSRDKSTGELFF
TRBV2	TRBD2	17	-	TRBJ2-1	TGTGCCAGCAGTGAAGCGCTGTCAGGGACTAGTCTTGATGAGCAGTTCTTC	CASSEALSGTSLDEQFF
TRBV7-3	-	13	once	TRBJ1-1	TGTGCCAGCAGCTTGGGCAGGGTTACTGAAGCTTTCTTT	CASSLGRVTEAFF
TRBV19	-	16	-	TRBJ2-7	TGTGCCAGTAGTATGGAGGGGGGCGCGCTGGTGAACGAGCAGTACTTC	CASSMEGGALVNEQYF
TRBV14	TRBD2	14	-	TRBJ2-4	TGTGCCAGCAGCCAAACTAGCGGGAGCCACATTCAGTACTTC	CASSQTSGSHIQYF
TRBV7-2	-	13	few	TRBJ1-1	TGTGCCAGCAGTAGTCAGGGCGACACTGAAGCTTTCTTT	CASSSQGDTEAFF
TRBV29-1	TRBD1	15	-	TRBJ1-2	TGCAGCGTTACCGGGACAGCGAGTTTACTTTATGGCTACACCTTC	CSVTGTASLLYGYTF
TRBV11-2	-	16	-	TRBJ1-3	TGTGCCAGCAGCTCTAGGGGTATCCGCTCTGGAAACACCATATATTTT	CASSSRGIRSGNTIYF
TRBV6-5	-	15	-	TRBJ1-4	TGTGCCAGCAGGAAGCGGGATGCAACTAATGAAAAACTGTTTTTT	CASRKRDATNEKLFF
TRBV29-1	TRBD2	16	-	TRBJ2-7	TGCAGCGTACGGGGGGGGACTAGCGGACCCCCGGGAGAGCAGTACTTC	CSVRGGTSGPPGEQYF
TRBV7-2	TRBD2	15	-	TRBJ2-1	TGTGCCAGCAGCTTTTTAGCGGGATTCAACAATGAGCAGTTCTTC	CASSFLAGFNNEQFF
TRBV27	-	15	once	TRBJ2-1	TGTGCCAGCAGTTTTTTAGTCTCTCGCGACAATGAGCAGTTCTTC	CASSFLVSRDNEQFF
TRBV11-2	-	12	once	TRBJ2-7	TGTGCCAGCAGCTTAGATCGGGGAGAGCAGTACTTC	CASSLDRGEQYF
TRBV28	TRBD1	16	few	TRBJ1-4	TGTGCCAGCAGTTCTGACAGGGTCGTCACCGGGGAAAAACTGTTTTTT	CASSSDRVVTGEKLFF
TRBV28	-	12	-	TRBJ2-7	TGTGCCAGCACCCGATACACCTACGAGCAGTACTTC	CASTRYTYEQYF
TRBV6-1	TRBD2	15	-	TRBJ2-7	TGTGCCAGCAGTAAAGGGACTAGCGGGACCTACGAGCAGTACTTC	CASSKGTSGTYEQYF
TRBV25-1	TRBD2	15	-	TRBJ2-3	TGTGCCAGCAGTGAACGGGGGGACGGCACAGATACGCAGTATTTT	CASSERGDGTDTQYF
TRBV6-1	-	14	-	TRBJ1-5	TGTGCCAGCAGTGACGGCCATAGCAATCAGCCCCAGCATTTT	CASSDGHSNQPQHF
TRBV30	-	13	once	TRBJ1-5	TGTGCCTGGAGTGGAGGAAGCAATCAGCCCCAGCATTTT	CAWSGGSNQPQHF
TRBV10-2	-	14	-	TRBJ1-5	TGCGCCAGCAGTGAGTCGACCGTGGGTCAGCCCCAGCATTTT	CASSESTVGQPQHF
TRBV2	TRBD2	15	once	TRBJ2-7	TGTGCCAGCAGGCCGGGGGTAGCGGGAGGAATCGAGCAGTACTTC	CASRPGVAGGIEQYF
TRBV5-6	TRBD1	13	-	TRBJ1-2	TGTGCCAGCAGGACGGACAGGGTTAGTGGCTACACCTTT	CASRTDRVSGYTF
TRBV6-5	-	16	-	TRBJ1-2	TGTGCCAGCAGTTACTCTTCAAGAACGCGCGCCTATGGCTACACCTTC	CASSYSSRTRAYGYTF
TRBV13	-	15	-	TRBJ2-4	TGTGCCAGCAGCACTAGACAGCTAGCCAAAAACATTCAGTACTTC	CASSTRQLAKNIQYF
TRBV27	TRBD2	14	-	TRBJ2-7	TGTGCCAGCAGTTTAGGGACTAGCGCGTCCGAGCAGTACTTC	CASSLGTSASEQYF